One and the same sample provided the 6 T cell receptor beta chains below, sequenced in a study of shared clonotypes between healthy human individuals. Produced via immunoSEQ multiplex PCR; TCRdb's table is partial and in-frame only. The top ten clones hold roughly 11% of a sample with 200,000 to 250,000 clones, approximately 70% of them seen once. Source material: memory CD4+ T cells sorted from blood. The subset here: CD45RA-negative fraction. The receptors were gathered from a young man in good health.

V gene TRBV5-1 combines with J gene TRBJ1-1; D may be TRBD1 (6 bases). Trimming removed 2 bases from V and 1 base from J, with 6 bases in between. The CDR3 length is 13 residues. Germline V gene sequence: CDR1 SGHRS, CDR2 YFSETQ. CDR3 DNA: TGCGCCAGCAGCTTACAGGGGAACACTGAAGCTTTCTTT. This codes for CASSLQGNTEAFF.

As regards this clone: A junction end diverges from the germline sequence, so it may reflect a read error. In the same sample, other DNA sequences code for this CDR3. The chain has TRBV6-4 and TRBJ1-2; D remains ambiguous. CDR3 length equals 14 residues. CDR1 MRHNA and CDR2 SNTAGT come from the germline V gene. Here the CDR3 DNA reads TGCGCCAGCAGTGTGGTAGCTGGGCCCTATGGCTACACCTTC. It yields the protein CASSVVAGPYGYTF.

The chain has TRBV11-2 and TRBJ2-2, with D tentatively TRBD1 or TRBD2 (5 bases each). The CDR3 is 14 residues long. Trimming took 2 bases from V and 7 from J, leaving 11 bases between them. The germline CDR1 and CDR2 sequences are SGHAT and FQNNGV. The CDR3 coding sequence is TGTGCCAGCAGCTTATTAGTGGGGGTCGGGGAGCTGTTTTTT. Its protein is CASSLLVGVGELFF.

The chain combines TRBV21-1 with TRBJ2-1; the listed D gene, TRBD1, was not tested against the DNA. TRBV21-1 is a recognized pseudogene. This CDR3 is built from 17 residues. CDR3 sequence reads: CASSKAWGPGQHNEQFF. CDR3 coding DNA: TGTGCCAGCAGCAAAGCTTGGGGGCCGGGCCAGCACAATGAGCAGTTCTTC.

J is TRBJ2-3 and V is TRBV4-2; D perhaps matches TRBD2 (5 bases). The CDR3 contains 15 residues. Germline V gene sequence: CDR1 LGHNA, CDR2 YNFKEQ. Trimming removed 0 bases at V and 2 bases at J, with 9 bases between. CDR3 residues: CASSQESLATDTQYF. As DNA, the CDR3 is TGTGCCAGCAGCCAAGAGTCGCTAGCCACAGATACGCAGTATTTT.

The rearrangement uses TRBV6-5 and TRBJ2-7; 7 positions agree with TRBD2. The trim removed 8 bases at V and 1 base at J, leaving 8 bases unmatched. Germline V gene sequence: CDR1 MNHEY, CDR2 SVGAGI. This CDR3 spans 14 amino acids. CDR3 in DNA: TGTGCCAGCCTGGGGTCGGGGGGTTCCTACGAGCAGTACTTC. This codes for CASLGSGGSYEQYF.